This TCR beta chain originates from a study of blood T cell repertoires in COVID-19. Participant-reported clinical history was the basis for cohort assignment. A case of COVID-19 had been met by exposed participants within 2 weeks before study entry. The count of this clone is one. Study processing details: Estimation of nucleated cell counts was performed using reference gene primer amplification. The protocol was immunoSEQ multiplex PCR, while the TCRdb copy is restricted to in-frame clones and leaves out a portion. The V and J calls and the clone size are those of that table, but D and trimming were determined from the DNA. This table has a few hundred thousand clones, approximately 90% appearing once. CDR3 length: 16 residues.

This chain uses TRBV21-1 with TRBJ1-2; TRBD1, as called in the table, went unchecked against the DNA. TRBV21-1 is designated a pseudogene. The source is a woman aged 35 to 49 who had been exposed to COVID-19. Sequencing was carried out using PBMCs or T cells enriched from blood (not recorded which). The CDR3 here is CASSKEQGLWNYGYTF. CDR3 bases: TGTGCCAGCAGCAAAGAACAGGGGTTGTGGAACTATGGCTACACCTTC.